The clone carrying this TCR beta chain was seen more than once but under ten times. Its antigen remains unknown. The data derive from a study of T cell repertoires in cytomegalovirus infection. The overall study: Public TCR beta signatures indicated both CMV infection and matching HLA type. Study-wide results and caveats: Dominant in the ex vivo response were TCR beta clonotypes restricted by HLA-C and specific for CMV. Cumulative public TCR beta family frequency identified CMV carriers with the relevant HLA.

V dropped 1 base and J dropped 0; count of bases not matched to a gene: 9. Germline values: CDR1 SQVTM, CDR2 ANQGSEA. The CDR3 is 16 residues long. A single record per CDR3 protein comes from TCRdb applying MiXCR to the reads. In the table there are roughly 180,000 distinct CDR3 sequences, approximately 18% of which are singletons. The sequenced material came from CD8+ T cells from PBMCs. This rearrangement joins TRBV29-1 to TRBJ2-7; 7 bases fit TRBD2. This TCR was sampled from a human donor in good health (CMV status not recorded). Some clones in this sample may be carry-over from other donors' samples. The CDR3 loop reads CSVEGPGRGSSYEQYF. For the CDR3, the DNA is TGCAGCGTTGAAGGCCCCGGGCGGGGGAGCTCCTACGAGCAGTACTTC.